This T cell receptor beta chain stems from a study of long-term antiretroviral therapy in people with HIV. A note on this clone: Its antigen is unknown.

CDR1 KGHSH and CDR2 LQKENI come from the germline V gene. CDR3 length: 12 residues. V dropped 3 bases and J dropped 4 bases, with 4 bases sitting between them. Every participant gave one or more pre-ART and two or more post-ART PBMC samples. Study-wide points: Pre-ART clonal expansion yielded clones that dominated the repertoire at all time points. Narrower CDR3 length ranges marked HIV repertoires relative to controls.

Version v3.0 of the immunoSEQ assay was performed at survey level. Here immunoSEQ multiplex PCR was the method, and the copy in TCRdb shows in-frame clones only, minus some. The table shows about 24,000 clones, with 75% to 90% occurring only once. Sequenced here: unsorted PBMCs, sampled 4.3 years after starting antiretroviral therapy. The V gene is TRBV18, the J gene TRBJ1-3; D gene unclear. The receptor's source is a man aged 25 to 40 with HIV. The CDR3 sequence: CASSPGGNTIYF. The CDR3 DNA follows: TGTGCCAGCTCACCGGGCGGAAACACCATATATTTT.